These 28 T cell receptor beta chains share one sample of origin, sequenced in a study of control samples from healthy donors and cancer patients. Clones were read by immunoSEQ multiplex PCR, and TCRdb kept only the in-frame ones, dropping some. Of approximately 130,000 clones in the sample, around 86% are singletons; the top ten hold around 9%. The specimen was blood. The receptors were sampled from a man between 40 and 49 years old in good health.

The rearrangement uses TRBV7-3 and TRBJ2-5; weak D call: TRBD1 (8 bases). V was shortened by 2 bases and J by 3 bases, with 13 bases between the two germline ends. CDR1 is SGHTA and CDR2 is FQGTGA in the germline V gene. This CDR3 contains 15 residues. As DNA, the CDR3 is TGTGCCAGCAGCTTAGGGACAGGACTAGAAGAGACCCAGTACTTC. Residues: CASSLGTGLEETQYF.

The rearrangement joins TRBV2 to TRBJ1-2, with D possibly TRBD1 on 5 matching bases. This CDR3 spans 12 amino acids. CDR1 is SNHLY, CDR2 FYNNEI, per germline. V gave up 7 bases and J gave up 10 bases, with 16 bases separating them. The CDR3 sequence: CASTAYDGTYTF. Here the CDR3 DNA reads TGTGCCAGCACTGCGTACGACGGGACCTACACCTTC.

This clone showed up just once. This chain links TRBV18 with TRBJ2-2; D uncertain. V shed 4 bases and J shed 4 bases, with 13 bases lying between them. The CDR3 totals 15 residues. Germline V gene data show CDR1 as KGHSH and CDR2 as LQKENI. The CDR3 sequence: CASSRKGPGTGELFF. The CDR3 nucleotides are TGTGCCAGCTCACGAAAAGGTCCGGGCACCGGGGAGCTGTTTTTT.

V is TRBV5-5 and J is TRBJ1-1; TRBD1 agrees at 8 bases. Trimming took 3 bases from V and 2 from J; bases not matched to a gene: 6. There are 15 residues in the CDR3. CDR1 and CDR2 (germline): SGHKS, YYEKEE (reference sequence). CDR3 amino acids: CASSSGTGFNTEAFF. The CDR3, as DNA: TGTGCCAGCAGCTCGGGGACAGGCTTTAACACTGAAGCTTTCTTT.

The chain recombines TRBV18 with TRBJ1-1; 7 bases are shared with TRBD1. V shed 1 base, J shed 14 bases, and the junction held 10 bases outside the gene matches. Germline lookup yields CDR1 KGHSH and CDR2 LQKENI. The CDR3 is 13 amino acids. CDR3 sequence: CASSPRGGLTLFF. The CDR3 bases are TGTGCCAGCTCACCACGAGGGGGCCTGACTCTCTTCTTT.

The chain combines TRBV18 with TRBJ1-1; the D gene is possibly TRBD1 (5 bases). Germline CDR1 and CDR2: KGHSH and LQKENI. This CDR3 has 14 amino acids. V dropped 1 base and J dropped 4 bases, with 10 bases sitting between them. CDR3 amino acids: CASSPLQGLTEAFF. In DNA form, the CDR3 reads TGTGCCAGCTCACCACTGCAGGGTCTCACTGAAGCTTTCTTT.

V gene TRBV27 combines with J gene TRBJ2-3, with 9 bases fitting TRBD1. The CDR3 runs 15 residues. Trimming at V came to 8 bases and at J to 4 bases, leaving 10 bases not matched to a gene. Germline CDR1 is MNHEY and CDR2 is SMNVEV (reference sequence). The CDR3 is CASGPGTGFSDTQYF. Here the CDR3 DNA reads TGTGCCAGCGGCCCGGGGACAGGGTTTTCAGATACGCAGTATTTT.

This chain connects TRBV19 to TRBJ1-2, with D possibly matching TRBD1 (6 bases). V dropped 3 bases and J dropped 4 bases, with 12 bases sitting between them. The germline CDR1 and CDR2 sequences are LNHDA and SQIVND (reference sequence). The CDR3 sequence is 14 residues long. Here the CDR3 reads CASSIEQGSYGYTF. For the CDR3, the DNA is TGTGCCAGTAGTATCGAACAGGGTAGCTATGGCTACACCTTC.

The chain couples TRBV6-2 or TRBV6-3 to TRBJ2-7; 8 nucleotides match TRBD1. Germline assignment: CDR1 MNHEY and CDR2 SVGEGT. V shed 6 bases and J 3 bases; nucleotides not matched to a gene: 16. There are 17 residues in the CDR3. CDR3 sequence: CASSQHHWDRTIYEQYF. CDR3 nucleotides: TGTGCCAGCAGCCAGCATCATTGGGACAGGACAATCTACGAGCAGTACTTC.

Only a few counts were recorded for this clone. CDR3 sequence: CASSGDNRGLSQPQHF. The CDR3 nucleotides read TGTGCCAGCAGTGGTGATAACAGGGGTTTGAGTCAGCCCCAGCATTTT. This rearrangement joins TRBV6-1 to TRBJ1-5; 7 nucleotides line up with TRBD1. This CDR3 contains 16 residues. Germline-derived CDR1 and CDR2 are MNHNS and SASEGT. The V segment lost 4 bases and the J segment 6 bases; nucleotides outside the gene matches: 12.

The chain is built from TRBV11-2 and TRBJ1-5, with 7 positions matching TRBD1. J was trimmed by 7 bases and V by 5 bases; bases with no gene match: 14. Per the germline V gene, CDR1 is SGHAT and CDR2 is FQNNGV. The CDR3 contains 16 residues. The CDR3 reads CASSMSRATGHQPQHF. The CDR3 nucleotides are TGTGCCAGCAGCATGAGCCGCGCGACAGGGCACCAGCCCCAGCATTTT.

A single count supports this clone. The rearrangement joins TRBV9 to TRBJ2-3, with D maybe TRBD1 (6 bases). CDR3 length equals 14 residues. V was clipped by 6 bases and J by 1 base, with 12 bases between them. The germline V gene has CDR1 SGDLS and CDR2 YYNGEE. Here the CDR3 DNA reads TGTGCCAGCAAGGCTTACAGGGGCACAGATACGCAGTATTTT. This codes for CASKAYRGTDTQYF.

The chain carries TRBV6-4 and TRBJ2-3; the match to TRBD1 covers 8 bases. The CDR3 covers 15 residues. CDR1 MRHNA and CDR2 SNTAGT come from the germline V gene. V lost 3 bases, J lost 4 bases, and 6 bases stayed unmatched. CDR3 coding DNA: TGTGCCAGCAGTGAGACAGGGGAAGGGGCAGATACGCAGTATTTT. This translates into CASSETGEGADTQYF.

The chain couples TRBV6-5 to TRBJ1-4; 9 nucleotides match TRBD1. This CDR3 is 15 amino acids long. J lost 7 bases, V lost 6 bases, and 9 bases had no gene match. Germline CDR1 reads MNHEY; CDR2 reads SVGAGI. CDR3 bases: TGTGCCAGCAGACCCCCCGGGACAGGGACTGAAAAACTGTTTTTT. This gives the protein CASRPPGTGTEKLFF.

In DNA form, the CDR3 reads TGTGCCAGTACGGACAGGGTCACCACCGGGGAGCTGTTTTTT. Its translation is CASTDRVTTGELFF. The rearrangement joins TRBV25-1 to TRBJ2-2; 8 bases are a match to TRBD1. Germline V gives CDR1 MGHDK, CDR2 SYGVNS. V lost 9 bases, J lost 4 bases, and 7 bases stayed unmatched. The CDR3 totals 14 residues.

This chain joins TRBV5-3 and TRBJ1-4; TRBD1 is a possible D gene (5 bases). TRBV5-3 is marked as an open reading frame, function uncertain. This CDR3 is 18 amino acids long. Between the trimmed V and J ends, which lost 0 bases and 0 bases, there was a span of 15 bases. The CDR3 sequence is CARSLASGTVATNEKLFF. CDR3 sequence (DNA): TGTGCCAGAAGCTTGGCGTCGGGGACCGTTGCAACTAATGAAAAACTGTTTTTT.

This clone was recorded a few times. The same CDR3 is also encoded by other DNA sequences in this sample. The rearrangement links TRBV12-3 or TRBV12-4 to TRBJ2-7, with D hard to call. The CDR3 spans 12 residues. V was cut by 6 bases and J by 2 bases, with 8 bases left in between. CDR3 amino acids: CASSYRPYEQYF. The CDR3 DNA reads as TGTGCCAGCAGCTATCGGCCCTACGAGCAGTACTTC.

V gene TRBV9 combines with J gene TRBJ2-5; 10 nucleotides agree with TRBD2. CDR3 length: 15 residues. Trimming cost V 3 bases and J 5 bases; bases outside gene matches: 7. Germline V gene sequence: CDR1 SGDLS, CDR2 YYNGEE. The CDR3 protein is CASSADSGGSETQYF. The CDR3 DNA sequence: TGTGCCAGCAGCGCTGATAGCGGGGGGTCTGAGACCCAGTACTTC.

The chain carries TRBV6-2 or TRBV6-3 and TRBJ1-2, with 9 positions matching TRBD1. Germline V gives CDR1 MNHEY, CDR2 SVGEGT. After removal of 0 bases from V and 8 bases from J, the junction contained 10 bases not matched to a gene. The CDR3 has 16 amino acids. This CDR3 reads CASSYSKEGQGDGYTF. For the CDR3, the DNA is TGTGCCAGCAGTTACTCGAAGGAGGGACAGGGAGACGGCTACACCTTC.

This chain joins TRBV18 and TRBJ1-4; no definite D call. Germline loops: CDR1 KGHSH, CDR2 LQKENI. V was shortened by 1 base and J by 2 bases, with 11 bases between the two germline ends. The CDR3 is 16 residues long. Here the CDR3 reads CASSPLSGGTNEKLFF. The CDR3 DNA reads as TGTGCCAGCTCACCACTTTCGGGTGGCACTAATGAAAAACTGTTTTTT.

The chain carries TRBV11-1 and TRBJ1-5, with D hard to call. The V gene's germline CDR1 is SGHAT and CDR2 FQDESV (reference sequence). This CDR3 comprises 12 residues. Trimming removed 5 bases at V and 6 bases at J, with 8 bases between. In nucleotides, the CDR3 is TGTGCCAGCAGCGCGCGGTCTCAGCCCCAGCATTTT. Translating it yields CASSARSQPQHF. The full variable domain, in which reference TRBV11-1 and TRBJ1-5 provide the parts outside the CDR3, is EAEVAQSPRYKITEKSQAVAFWCDPISGHATLYWYRQILGQGPELLVQFQDESVVDDSQLPKDRFSAERLKGVDSTLKIQPAELGDSAMYLCASSARSQPQHFGDGTRLSIL.

This clone has just a few counts. The CDR3 bases are TGTGCCAGCAGTCGAGGGTATGGCTACACCTTC. Its translation: CASSRGYGYTF. The chain recombines TRBV12-3 or TRBV12-4 with TRBJ1-2; the D is unclear. The CDR3 loop spans 11 amino acids. Trimming cost V 5 bases and J 5 bases, with 6 bases left between them.

For this clone: A junction boundary mismatches the germline segment, possibly from a read error. The rearrangement links TRBV5-6 to TRBJ1-1; no definite D call. CDR1 and CDR2 (germline): SGHDT, YYEEEE. The CDR3 length is 15 residues. CDR3 loop: CASTLLGGLNTEAFF. In nucleotides, the CDR3 is TGTGCCAGCACCTTGCTGGGCGGGCTGAACACTGAAGCTTTCTTT.

The chain joins TRBV11-2 to TRBJ1-2; D is uncertain. V lost 1 base and J lost 1, with 10 bases in between. CDR3 length: 15 amino acids. Per the germline V gene, CDR1 is SGHAT and CDR2 is FQNNGV. Written as DNA, the CDR3 is TGTGCCAGCAGCTTAGGGCAGGAGATTAACTATGGCTACACCTTC. This translates into CASSLGQEINYGYTF.

DNA for the CDR3: TGTGCCAGCAGTGGACAGGTTCTATACGAGCAGTACTTC. It encodes CASSGQVLYEQYF. The rearrangement joins TRBV6-2 or TRBV6-3 to TRBJ2-7, with 7 bases lining up with TRBD1. V dropped 5 bases and J dropped 4; count of bases not matched to a gene: 5. This CDR3 has 13 residues. In germline, CDR1 is MNHEY, CDR2 SVGEGT.

This sequence joins TRBV30 and TRBJ2-1; 9 bases map to TRBD1. The CDR3 extends over 15 amino acids. Germline CDR1 and CDR2: GTSNPN and SVGIG (reference sequence). The V and J ends lost 5 bases and 4 bases, in that order; junction bases with no gene match: 9. CDR3 loop: CAWYPGTGLYNEQFF. Written as DNA, the CDR3 is TGTGCCTGGTATCCCGGGACAGGGCTATACAATGAGCAGTTCTTC.

The V call is TRBV5-5, the J call TRBJ2-2, with TRBD2 as a possible D gene (5 bases). V was trimmed by 4 bases and J by 6 bases, leaving 10 bases between them. Germline CDR1 and CDR2: SGHKS and YYEKEE (reference sequence). This CDR3 spans 13 amino acids. The CDR3, as DNA: TGTGCCAGCAGCCTCCGGGGTCCCGGGGAGCTGTTTTTT. This encodes CASSLRGPGELFF.

V and J are TRBV5-6 and TRBJ2-7; D possibly corresponds to TRBD1 (5 bases). Germline V gene data show CDR1 as SGHDT and CDR2 as YYEEEE. Trimming cost V 0 bases and J 3 bases, with 10 bases left between them. The CDR3 is 14 residues long. The DNA for the CDR3 is TGTGCCAGCAGCTTGGTTGGGGCCAGCTACGAGCAGTACTTC. Protein sequence: CASSLVGASYEQYF.